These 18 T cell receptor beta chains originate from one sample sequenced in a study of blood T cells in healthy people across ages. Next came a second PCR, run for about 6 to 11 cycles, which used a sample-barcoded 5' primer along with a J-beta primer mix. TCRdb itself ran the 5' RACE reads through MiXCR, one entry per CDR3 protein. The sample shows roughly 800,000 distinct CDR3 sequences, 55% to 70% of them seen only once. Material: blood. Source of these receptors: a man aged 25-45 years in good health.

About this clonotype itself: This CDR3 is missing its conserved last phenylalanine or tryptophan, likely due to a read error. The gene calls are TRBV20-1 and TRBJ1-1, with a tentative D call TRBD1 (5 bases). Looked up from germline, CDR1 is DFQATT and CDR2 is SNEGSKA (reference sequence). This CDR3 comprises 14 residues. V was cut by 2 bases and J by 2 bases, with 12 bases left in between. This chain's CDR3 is CSARSQRGNTEAFL. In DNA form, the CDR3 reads TGCAGTGCTAGATCTCAAAGGGGAAACACTGAAGCTTTCTTG.

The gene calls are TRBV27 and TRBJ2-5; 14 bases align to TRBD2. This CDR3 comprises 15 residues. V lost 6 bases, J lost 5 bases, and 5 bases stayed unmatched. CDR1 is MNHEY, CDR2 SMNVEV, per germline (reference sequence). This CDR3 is CASRPGLAGEETQYF. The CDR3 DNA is TGTGCCAGCAGACCGGGACTAGCGGGAGAGGAGACCCAGTACTTC.

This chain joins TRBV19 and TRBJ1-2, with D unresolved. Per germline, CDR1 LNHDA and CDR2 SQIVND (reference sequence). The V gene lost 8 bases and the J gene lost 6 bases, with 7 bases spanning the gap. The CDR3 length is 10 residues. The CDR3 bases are TGTGCCAGTTCAGGAAATGGCTACACCTTC. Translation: CASSGNGYTF.

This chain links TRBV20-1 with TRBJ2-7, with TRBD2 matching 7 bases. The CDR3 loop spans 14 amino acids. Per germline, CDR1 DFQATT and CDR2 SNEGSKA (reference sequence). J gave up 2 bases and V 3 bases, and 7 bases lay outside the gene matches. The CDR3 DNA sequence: TGCAGTGCTAGCGGGGGGAGTCCCACCTACGAGCAGTACTTC. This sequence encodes CSASGGSPTYEQYF.

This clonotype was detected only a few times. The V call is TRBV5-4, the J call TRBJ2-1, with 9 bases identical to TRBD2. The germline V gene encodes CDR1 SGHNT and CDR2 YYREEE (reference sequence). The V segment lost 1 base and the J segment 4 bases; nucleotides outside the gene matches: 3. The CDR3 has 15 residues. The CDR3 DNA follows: TGTGCCAGCAGCTTGTGGCTAGCGGGGTACAATGAGCAGTTCTTC. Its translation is CASSLWLAGYNEQFF.

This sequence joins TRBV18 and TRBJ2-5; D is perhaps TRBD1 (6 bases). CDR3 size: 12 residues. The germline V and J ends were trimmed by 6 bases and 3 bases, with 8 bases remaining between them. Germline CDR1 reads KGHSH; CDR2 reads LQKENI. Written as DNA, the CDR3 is TGTGCCAGCTCGCACAGGGAAGAGACCCAGTACTTC. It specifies CASSHREETQYF.

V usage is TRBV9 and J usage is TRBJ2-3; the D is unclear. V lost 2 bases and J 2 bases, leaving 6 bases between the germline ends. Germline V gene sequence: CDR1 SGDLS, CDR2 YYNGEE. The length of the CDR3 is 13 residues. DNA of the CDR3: TGTGCCAGCAGCGTGGGTTTCACAGATACGCAGTATTTT. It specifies CASSVGFTDTQYF.

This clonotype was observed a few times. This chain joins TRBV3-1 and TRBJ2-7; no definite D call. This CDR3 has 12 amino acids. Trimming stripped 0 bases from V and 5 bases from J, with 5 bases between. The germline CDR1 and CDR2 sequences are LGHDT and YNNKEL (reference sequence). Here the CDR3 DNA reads TGTGCCAGCAGCCAAGATCGCGACGAGCAGTACTTC. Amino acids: CASSQDRDEQYF.

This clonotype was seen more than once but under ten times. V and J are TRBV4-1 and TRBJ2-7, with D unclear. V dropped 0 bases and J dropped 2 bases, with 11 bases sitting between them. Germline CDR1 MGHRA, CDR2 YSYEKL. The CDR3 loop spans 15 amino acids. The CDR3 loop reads CASSQEIRKTYEQYF. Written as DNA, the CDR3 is TGCGCCAGCAGCCAAGAGATCCGTAAGACCTACGAGCAGTACTTC.

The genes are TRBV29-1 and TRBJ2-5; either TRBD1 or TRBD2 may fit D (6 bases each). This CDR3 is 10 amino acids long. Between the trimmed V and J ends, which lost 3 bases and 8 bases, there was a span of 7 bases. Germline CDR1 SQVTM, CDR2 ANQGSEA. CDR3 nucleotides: TGCAGCGTTGACGGGGGCACCCAGTACTTC. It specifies CSVDGGTQYF.

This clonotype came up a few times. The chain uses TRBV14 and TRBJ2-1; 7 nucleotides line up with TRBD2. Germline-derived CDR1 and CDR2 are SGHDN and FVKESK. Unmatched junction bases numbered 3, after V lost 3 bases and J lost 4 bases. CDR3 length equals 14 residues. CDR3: CASSQGGGYNEQFF. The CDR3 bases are TGTGCCAGCAGCCAGGGCGGGGGTTACAATGAGCAGTTCTTC.

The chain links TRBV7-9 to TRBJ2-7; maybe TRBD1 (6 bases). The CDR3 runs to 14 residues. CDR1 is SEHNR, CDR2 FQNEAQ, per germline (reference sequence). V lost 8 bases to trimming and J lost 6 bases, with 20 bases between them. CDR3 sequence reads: CASGQGYQAGEQYF. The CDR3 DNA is TGTGCCAGCGGCCAGGGGTATCAGGCGGGCGAGCAGTACTTC.

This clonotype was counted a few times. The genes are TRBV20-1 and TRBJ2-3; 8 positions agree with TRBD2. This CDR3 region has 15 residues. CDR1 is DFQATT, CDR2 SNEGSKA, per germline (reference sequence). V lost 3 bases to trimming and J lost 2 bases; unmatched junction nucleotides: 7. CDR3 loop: CSARRAAGDTDTQYF. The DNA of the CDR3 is TGCAGTGCTAGGAGGGCAGCGGGAGACACAGATACGCAGTATTTT.

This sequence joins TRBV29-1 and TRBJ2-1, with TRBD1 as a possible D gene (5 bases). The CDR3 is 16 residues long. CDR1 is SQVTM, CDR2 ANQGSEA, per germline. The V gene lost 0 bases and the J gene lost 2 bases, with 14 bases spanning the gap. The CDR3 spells CSVEDAGRATYNEQFF. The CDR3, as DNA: TGCAGCGTTGAAGATGCCGGCAGGGCCACCTACAATGAGCAGTTCTTC.

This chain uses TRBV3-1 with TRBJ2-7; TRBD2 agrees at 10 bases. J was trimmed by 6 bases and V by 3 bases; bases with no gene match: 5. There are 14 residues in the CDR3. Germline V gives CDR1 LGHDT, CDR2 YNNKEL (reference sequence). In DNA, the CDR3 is TGTGCCAGCAGCCAGAGCGGGGGGGCCCCCGAGCAGTACTTC. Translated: CASSQSGGAPEQYF.

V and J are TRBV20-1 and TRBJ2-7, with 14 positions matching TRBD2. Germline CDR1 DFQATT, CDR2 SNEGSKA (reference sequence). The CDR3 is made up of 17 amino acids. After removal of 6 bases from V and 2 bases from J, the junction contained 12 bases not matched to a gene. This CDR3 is CSARGLAGEAVAYEQYF. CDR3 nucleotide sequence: TGCAGTGCCAGGGGACTAGCGGGAGAAGCTGTTGCCTACGAGCAGTACTTC.

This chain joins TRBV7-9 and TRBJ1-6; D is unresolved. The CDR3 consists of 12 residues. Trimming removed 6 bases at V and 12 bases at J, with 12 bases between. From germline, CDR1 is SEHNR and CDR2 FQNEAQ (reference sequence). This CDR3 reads CASSFQKQPLHF. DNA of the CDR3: TGTGCCAGCAGTTTTCAAAAGCAACCCCTCCACTTT.

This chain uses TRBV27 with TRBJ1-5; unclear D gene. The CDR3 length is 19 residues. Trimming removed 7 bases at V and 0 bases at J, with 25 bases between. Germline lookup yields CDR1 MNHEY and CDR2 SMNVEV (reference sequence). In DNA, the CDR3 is TGTGCCAGCACCGAAAGGAGGCGATCAGTTGTGTATAGCAATCAGCCCCAGCATTTT. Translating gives CASTERRRSVVYSNQPQHF.